This TCR beta chain was profiled in a study of early T cells in non-severe SARS-CoV-2 infection. Study-level background: Sequenced bulk RNA came from whole blood that was unsorted, and chains were unpaired.

Study-wide results and limits: Anti-spike CD8 responses were favored by VDJdb matching, which missed private and CD4 specificities.

This clonotype was seen at least ten times. The antigen remains undetermined. With 5 bases clipped from V and 10 bases from J, the junction kept 12 bases outside the gene matches. CDR1 SGHNT and CDR2 YENEEA come from the germline V gene. The CDR3 sequence is 15 residues long. MiXCR, applied by TCRdb to the 5' RACE reads, yields one record per CDR3 protein. The sample lists tens of thousands of distinct CDR3 sequences, roughly 10% occurring once. The sample consisted of whole blood. This sequence originates from an adult who was a healthcare worker with PCR-confirmed SARS-CoV-2 infection or an uninfected control (not recorded which). The chain joins TRBV11-3 to TRBJ2-1; 9 bases agree with TRBD2. The CDR3 DNA reads TGTGCCAGCAGCGAAGTAGCGGGAGCCCCTGGGGAGCAGTTCTTC. Its protein product is CASSEVAGAPGEQFF.